This TCR beta chain emerged from a study of human T cells and chemical hapten exposure (dated by TCRdb to about 2021). In terms of the full investigation: For sensitization, 2% DPC in acetone was applied to a 2 cm by 2 cm area of upper inner arm skin. Throughout the study period of around 24 weeks, patients also received therapeutic DPC doses to the scalp every week. Under 30 alopecia patients gave blood for TCR sequencing at one to four time points (pre-sensitization, 2, 6 and 24 weeks). Patch testing was performed on the upper back with Finn chambers containing 0.01% DPC, and the patch tests were scored after 6 days according to International Contact Dermatitis Research Group standards. The patient cohort, mostly female, included alopecia areata with under or over 50% scalp involvement, alopecia totalis and alopecia universalis. Peripheral blood TCR repertoire changes were tracked in vivo in alopecia patients during primary and secondary sensitization to the hapten diphenylcyclopropenone (DPC). Libraries were combined into a pool for sequencing, and differences in TCR yield between samples came mainly from small differences in library volumes within the pool. Blood samples were taken from patients before sensitization (week 0) and at 2, 6 and about 24 weeks after DPC sensitization. What the authors observed across the whole study: Repeated subsampling changed both the strength of the expansion versus patch-test correlation and the threshold at which the correlation became significant. Patch test score correlated positively with the number of PT1 expanded TCRs, reaching significance at thresholds 8, 16 and 32 but not at 4. All patients had alopecia, a presumed autoimmune disease, so their immune response might differ from that of healthy individuals. Compared with pre-sensitization or healthy control sets, expanded TCRs formed significantly more large CDR3 similarity clusters, which is consistent with antigen-driven responses. DPC sensitization did not change the number of TCRs with a frequency above 1 in 1000, and there was no evidence of changes in global repertoire structure.

According to the study, the label for this sample's time point signals: patch test 1, 2 weeks after DPC sensitization. Read against the paper, the sample's treatment or condition label means: therapeutic diphenylcyclopropenone sensitization with weekly scalp DPC. Blood at each patch-test visit was drawn before the patch test was applied. Patients were considered eligible if aged 18 to 70, diagnosed with alopecia and deemed suitable for DPC therapy, and patients were excluded if pregnant. Total RNA was extracted from unfractionated whole blood collected in Tempus Blood RNA tubes. The CDR3 runs 13 residues from the cysteine to the phenylalanine. This entry keeps only the CDR3 DNA: 39 bases, framed from base 1. V gives up 5 bases and J gives up 5 bases, and the segment between their germline ends measures 15 bases. According to the germline V gene, CDR1 reads SQVTM and CDR2 reads ANQGSEA. The library relied on RACE. Sequencing was performed on a NextSeq 500. Library preparation attached unique molecular identifiers to individual cDNA molecules for quantitative, reproducible TCR counting. For every blood RNA sample, sequencing covered both the TCR alpha and TCR beta chains. Regarding the original processing steps: Samples had a median of 95,638 TCRs, with a range from about 23,224 to 750,000. V, J and CDR3 annotation of the TCR reads was performed with the Decombinator software suite. Every sample was subsampled to the same number of TCRs (28,000) for the PS versus PT1 abundance plots. Expanded TCRs were defined as absent before sensitization and observed at least eight times at the 2-week time point. TCRdb reanalyzed the raw reads on its own, using fastp at Q25 for trimming and MiXCR for clone calling, and kept in-frame beta chains. Rows with a matching CDR3 protein are joined into one entry that keeps the most common DNA and genes. TCRdb's processing, not the authors', yielded these V and J calls. The sample table holds roughly 200,000 distinct CDR3 sequences, of which approximately 20% were seen once. The ten largest clones represent over 6.5% of the sample.

In this sample, this clonotype turned up many times. It lacks a known antigen. Base qualities are not recorded, but no much larger clone differs from it by a single base. Recombination linked TRBV29-1 to TRBJ2-5; the D gene cannot be resolved reliably. The specimen was whole blood, collected in connection with sensitization to the hapten diphenylcyclopropenone (DPC). This clonotype was obtained from a woman aged 50 to 60 with alopecia areata. Some clones in this sample may be carry-over from other donors' samples. The CDR3 region has the sequence CSVSTSARETQYF. The DNA sequence is TGCAGCGTTTCGACAAGCGCGAGGGAGACCCAGTACTTC.